This TCR beta chain was sequenced during a study of cytomegalovirus exposure and HLA in healthy donors. Study overall: Around 87 million unique TCRs, all from HLA-typed donors, were included in an early release of the data.

The CDR3 extends over 15 amino acids. Germline V gives CDR1 LNHDA, CDR2 SQIVND (reference sequence). The germline V and J ends were trimmed by 2 bases and 5 bases, with 15 bases remaining between them. In regard to this clone: Its antigen remains unidentified.

This PCR relied on a set of 60 Vbeta primers and 13 Jbeta primers. Assay used: immunoSEQ multiplex PCR; TCRdb lists only in-frame clones, some missing. The sample carries around 170,000 clones, 76% recorded once. Study results and caveats: The study listed some 160 cytomegalovirus-associated TCR beta chains.

The specimen was PBMCs. The TCR sequence derives from a young man in good health and CMV-seronegative. The chain has TRBV19 and TRBJ2-5; no definite D call. CDR3 nucleotides: TGTGCCAGTAGTATAAGTTCCGTGCTTCAGGAGACCCAGTACTTC. Its translation is CASSISSVLQETQYF.